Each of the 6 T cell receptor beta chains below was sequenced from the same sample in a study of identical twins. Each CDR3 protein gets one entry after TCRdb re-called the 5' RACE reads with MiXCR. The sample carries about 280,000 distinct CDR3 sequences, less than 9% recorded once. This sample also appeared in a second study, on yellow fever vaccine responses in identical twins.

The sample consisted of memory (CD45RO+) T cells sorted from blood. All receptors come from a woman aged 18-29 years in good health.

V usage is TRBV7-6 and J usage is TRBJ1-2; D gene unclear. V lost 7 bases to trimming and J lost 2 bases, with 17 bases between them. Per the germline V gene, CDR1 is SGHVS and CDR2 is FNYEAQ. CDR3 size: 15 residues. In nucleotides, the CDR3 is TGTGCCAGCACCCCACTAAATGGATTAAACTATGGCTACACCTTC. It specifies CASTPLNGLNYGYTF.

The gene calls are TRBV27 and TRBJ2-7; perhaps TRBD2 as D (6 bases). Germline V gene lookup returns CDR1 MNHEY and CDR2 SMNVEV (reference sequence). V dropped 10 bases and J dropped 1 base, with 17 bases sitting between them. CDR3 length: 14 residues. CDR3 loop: CANREGLVSYEQYF. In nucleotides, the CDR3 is TGTGCCAATAGAGAGGGACTCGTTTCCTACGAGCAGTACTTC.

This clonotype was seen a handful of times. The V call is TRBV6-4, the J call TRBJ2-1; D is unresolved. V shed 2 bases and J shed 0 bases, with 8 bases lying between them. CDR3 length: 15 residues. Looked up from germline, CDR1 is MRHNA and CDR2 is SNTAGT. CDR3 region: CASSDQLGSYNEQFF. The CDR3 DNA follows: TGTGCCAGCAGTGACCAGTTGGGCTCCTACAATGAGCAGTTCTTC.

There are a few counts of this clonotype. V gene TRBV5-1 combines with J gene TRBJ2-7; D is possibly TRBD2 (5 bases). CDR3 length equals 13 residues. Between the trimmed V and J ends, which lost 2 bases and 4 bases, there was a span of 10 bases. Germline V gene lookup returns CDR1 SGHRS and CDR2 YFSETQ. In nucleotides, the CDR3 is TGCGCCAGCAGCTTATCGAGGGATTACGAGCAGTACGTC. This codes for CASSLSRDYEQYV.

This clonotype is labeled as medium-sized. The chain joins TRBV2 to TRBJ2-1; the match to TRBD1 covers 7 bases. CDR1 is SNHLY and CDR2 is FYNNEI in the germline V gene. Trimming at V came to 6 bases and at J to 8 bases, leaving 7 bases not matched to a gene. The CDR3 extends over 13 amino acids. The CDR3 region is CASRPNDRDEQFF. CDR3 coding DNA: TGTGCCAGCAGACCCAACGACAGGGATGAGCAGTTCTTC.

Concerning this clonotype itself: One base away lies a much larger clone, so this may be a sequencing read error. In nucleotides, the CDR3 is TGTGCCAGCAGTTCCTCTGGGGCCAACGTCCAGACTTTC. Translating it yields CASSSSGANVQTF. The chain carries TRBV12-3 or TRBV12-4 and TRBJ2-6; TRBD1 might be the D (5 bases). This CDR3 has 13 amino acids.